The TCR beta chain under discussion was sequenced for a study of Ad26.COV2.S vaccination and SARS-CoV-2 variants. General study findings and limits: It is possible that the TCR breadth and depth analyses underestimated the total T cell responses. Following vaccination, spike-specific CD8+ and CD4+ T cell responses reportedly exhibited substantial breadth. Placebo recipients and vaccine recipients were similar in non-spike TCR breadth.

Only in-frame clones appear in the TCRdb table, and some are missing; sequencing was by immunoSEQ multiplex PCR. The sample consists of over 110,000 clones, just over 85% of them appearing once. V lost 6 bases and J lost 5, with 17 bases in between. Germline CDR1 and CDR2: MNHNY and SVGAGI (reference sequence). The CDR3 is 15 residues long. Details on this clone: Its matching antigen is unknown.

The starting material was peripheral blood, obtained after recovery from COVID-19. V is TRBV6-6 and J is TRBJ1-5; D is ambiguous. This TCR was recovered from a human donor who had recovered from COVID-19. The CDR3 reads CASSQVKGQYQPQHF. CDR3 in DNA: TGTGCCAGCAGCCAGGTAAAGGGTCAATATCAGCCCCAGCATTTT.